This passage covers 5 T cell receptor beta chains from one sample sequenced in a study of regulatory T cells in long-lasting Graves disease. Time point here: persistent/refractory GD, antithyroid drugs over 5 years with positive TRAb. RNA extracted from PBMCs served as the sequencing template. CDR3 regions were amplified by Arm-PCR using iRepertoire HTBI primers to build TCR beta libraries. In TCRdb, the multiplex PCR reads were re-called with MiXCR into one record per CDR3 protein. The table shows 650,000 to 700,000 distinct CDR3 sequences, with about 30% occurring only once. The sample consisted of peripheral blood mononuclear cells (PBMCs), taken when the disease was refractory, from a patient treated with antithyroid drugs. These TCRs come from a female donor with Graves disease.

For this clonotype: One junction end does not reproduce the germline sequence, and a read error may be involved. The V and J genes are TRBV5-5 and TRBJ1-6; D remains ambiguous. Germline CDR1 reads SGHKS; CDR2 reads YYEKEE (reference sequence). CDR3 length: 16 residues. CDR3 nucleotides: TGTGCCAGCAGCTTGTCAAGAAGCTCCTATAATTCACCCTTCCACTTT. This encodes CASSLSRSSYNSPFHF.

The V call is TRBV15, the J call TRBJ2-7, with D possibly matching TRBD1 (6 bases). The CDR3 has 18 amino acids. Trimming removed 0 bases at V and 0 bases at J, with 18 bases between. CDR1 LNHNV and CDR2 YYDKDF come from the germline V gene (reference sequence). The CDR3 DNA reads as TGTGCCACCAGCAGAGATCAGATTGCAGGGGCGAGCTCCTACGAGCAGTACTTC. This gives the protein CATSRDQIAGASSYEQYF.

This rearrangement joins TRBV12-3 or TRBV12-4 to TRBJ1-5; tentative D call: TRBD1 (5 bases). V was shortened by 4 bases and J by 6 bases, with 13 bases between the two germline ends. The CDR3 extends over 14 amino acids. CDR3 nucleotide sequence: TGTGCCAGCAGTTCTCCAGGGTTGTCTCAGCCCCAGCATTTT. Translation gives CASSSPGLSQPQHF.

The chain uses TRBV7-3 and TRBJ2-6, with 7 positions matching TRBD2. The CDR3 has 20 residues. Germline values: CDR1 SGHTA, CDR2 FQGTGA. The trim removed 0 bases at V and 4 bases at J, leaving 15 bases unmatched. The CDR3 nucleotides read TGTGCCAGCAGCTTAACAGGGGAGGCTAGCGGCGACTCAGGGGCCAACGTCCTGACTTTC. This gives the protein CASSLTGEASGDSGANVLTF. Full variable domain (outside the CDR3, taken from reference TRBV7-3 and TRBJ2-6): GAGVSQTPSNKVTEKGKYVELRCDPISGHTALYWYRQSLGQGPEFLIYFQGTGAADDSGLPNDRFFAVRPEGSVSTLKIQRTERGDSAVYLCASSLTGEASGDSGANVLTFGAGSRLTVL.

The table lists this clonotype with a few counts. This sequence joins TRBV9 and TRBJ1-1; possible D gene TRBD1, 6 bases. Germline CDR1 reads SGDLS; CDR2 reads YYNGEE. The CDR3 covers 15 residues. The V end lost 3 bases, the J end lost 3 bases, and 15 bases lay between the germline ends. CDR3 protein: CASSGRGGVDTEAFF. In DNA, the CDR3 is TGTGCCAGCAGCGGACGGGGGGGCGTTGACACTGAAGCTTTCTTT.